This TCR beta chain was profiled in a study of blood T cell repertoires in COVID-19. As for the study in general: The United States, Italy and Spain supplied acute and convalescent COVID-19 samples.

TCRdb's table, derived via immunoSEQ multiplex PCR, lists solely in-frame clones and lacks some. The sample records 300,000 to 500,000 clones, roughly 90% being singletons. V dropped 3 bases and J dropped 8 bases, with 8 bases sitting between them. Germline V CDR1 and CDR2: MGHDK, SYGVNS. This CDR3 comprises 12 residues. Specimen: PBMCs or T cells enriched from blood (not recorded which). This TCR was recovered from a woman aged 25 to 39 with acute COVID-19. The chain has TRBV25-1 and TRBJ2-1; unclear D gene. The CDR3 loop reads CASSDSVYEQFF. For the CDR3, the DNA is TGTGCCAGCAGTGATTCCGTCTATGAGCAGTTCTTC.